This is a list of T cell receptor beta chains from one sample in a study of T cells in Graves' hyperthyroidism and ophthalmopathy. TCRdb re-analysed the multiplex PCR reads in MiXCR, keeping a single row per CDR3 protein. The table shows 470,000 or so distinct CDR3 sequences, with less than 25% occurring only once. The sequenced material came from blood. All receptors come from a man aged 18 to 30 with Graves' hyperthyroidism. Each CDR3 is given with its conserved first and last residue. Each record gives: clone size, J gene, D gene, V gene, CDR3 length, CDR3 DNA, CDR3 protein. A D gene is named only where the DNA matches it firmly. Clone size appears in some rows only: once, few, many, or a class for an expanded clone.

clone_size: few
j_call: TRBJ1-1
d_call: NA
v_call: TRBV18
cdr3_length: 12
cdr3_nt: TGTGCCAGCTCAATAGAGAACACTGAAGCTTTCTTT
cdr3_aa: CASSIENTEAFF

clone_size: many
j_call: TRBJ1-2
d_call: NA
v_call: TRBV29-1
cdr3_length: 15
cdr3_nt: TGCAGCGTGACCGGGACACAACATCTTAACTATGGCTACACCTTC
cdr3_aa: CSVTGTQHLNYGYTF

clone_size: few
j_call: TRBJ1-6
d_call: NA
v_call: TRBV28
cdr3_length: 17
cdr3_nt: TGTGCCAGCAGTTTACTGTCAGCGGGCTCCTATAATTCACCCCTCCACTTT
cdr3_aa: CASSLLSAGSYNSPLHF

clone_size: many
j_call: TRBJ2-4
d_call: NA
v_call: TRBV27
cdr3_length: 13
cdr3_nt: TGTGCCAGCAGTTTGAAGGCCAAAAACATTCAGTACTTC
cdr3_aa: CASSLKAKNIQYF

clone_size: NA
j_call: TRBJ2-7
d_call: TRBD1
v_call: TRBV9
cdr3_length: 16
cdr3_nt: TGTGCCAGCAGCGCCTTAACGCCGGGACAGGGGGGAGAGCAGTACTTC
cdr3_aa: CASSALTPGQGGEQYF

clone_size: many
j_call: TRBJ2-7
d_call: NA
v_call: TRBV6-5
cdr3_length: 16
cdr3_nt: TGTGCCAGCAGTTACTCGATGCAGGGTTTCACCTACGAGCAGTACTTC
cdr3_aa: CASSYSMQGFTYEQYF

clone_size: few
j_call: TRBJ1-1
d_call: TRBD1
v_call: TRBV20-1
cdr3_length: 15
cdr3_nt: TGCAGTGCGTTCCGGGACAGGGGGCGCGACACTGAAGCTTTCTTT
cdr3_aa: CSAFRDRGRDTEAFF

clone_size: many
j_call: TRBJ2-2
d_call: NA
v_call: TRBV11-2
cdr3_length: 13
cdr3_nt: TGTGCCAGCAGCTTACAGAGCACCGGGGAGCTGTTTTTT
cdr3_aa: CASSLQSTGELFF

clone_size: many
j_call: TRBJ2-5
d_call: TRBD2
v_call: TRBV11-2
cdr3_length: 15
cdr3_nt: TGTGCCAGCAGCTTAGGGGGAGGGGTGCAAGAGACCCAGTACTTC
cdr3_aa: CASSLGGGVQETQYF

clone_size: few
j_call: TRBJ2-1
d_call: NA
v_call: TRBV6-5
cdr3_length: 13
cdr3_nt: TGTGCCAGCAGTTACTCCCCTTACAATGAGCAGTTCTTC
cdr3_aa: CASSYSPYNEQFF

clone_size: few
j_call: TRBJ1-6
d_call: NA
v_call: TRBV6-2/TRBV6-3
cdr3_length: 13
cdr3_nt: TGTGCCAGCAGCAAAACAGAGAATTCACCCCTCCACTTT
cdr3_aa: CASSKTENSPLHF

clone_size: NA
j_call: TRBJ2-5
d_call: TRBD2
v_call: TRBV2
cdr3_length: 16
cdr3_nt: TGTGCCAGCAGTGATACGCGACGGGGGGGCCAAGAGACCCAGTACTTC
cdr3_aa: CASSDTRRGGQETQYF

clone_size: few
j_call: TRBJ1-5
d_call: NA
v_call: TRBV28
cdr3_length: 14
cdr3_nt: TGTGCCAGCAGTTTTCAAAATAGCAATCAGCCCCAGCATTTT
cdr3_aa: CASSFQNSNQPQHF

clone_size: NA
j_call: TRBJ2-7
d_call: TRBD1
v_call: TRBV19
cdr3_length: 13
cdr3_nt: TGTGCCGCTGGACAGGGAAACTCCTACGAGCAGTACTTC
cdr3_aa: CAAGQGNSYEQYF

clone_size: many
j_call: TRBJ1-5
d_call: TRBD1
v_call: TRBV12-3/TRBV12-4
cdr3_length: 15
cdr3_nt: TGTGCCAGCAGTTTTGGACAGGGTAGCAATCAGCCCCAGCATTTT
cdr3_aa: CASSFGQGSNQPQHF

clone_size: many
j_call: TRBJ1-6
d_call: TRBD1
v_call: TRBV12-3/TRBV12-4
cdr3_length: 13
cdr3_nt: TGTGCCACCTCCGGGACAGGGGATTCACCCCTCCACTTT
cdr3_aa: CATSGTGDSPLHF

clone_size: many
j_call: TRBJ2-5
d_call: NA
v_call: TRBV2
cdr3_length: 18
cdr3_nt: TGTGCCAGCAGCCCAGGACAGGGCGGGACTAGGGGGGCAGAGACCCAGTACTTC
cdr3_aa: CASSPGQGGTRGAETQYF

clone_size: few
j_call: TRBJ2-5
d_call: NA
v_call: TRBV4-1
cdr3_length: 16
cdr3_nt: TGCGCCAGCAGCCAAGAAATGACAGCGGGCCGGGAGACCCAGTACTTC
cdr3_aa: CASSQEMTAGRETQYF

clone_size: NA
j_call: TRBJ1-2
d_call: NA
v_call: TRBV28
cdr3_length: 16
cdr3_nt: TGTGCCAGCAGTCCCCCTGGGGGGACACAGAACTATGGCTACACCTTC
cdr3_aa: CASSPPGGTQNYGYTF

clone_size: NA
j_call: TRBJ1-2
d_call: NA
v_call: TRBV2
cdr3_length: 16
cdr3_nt: TGTGCCAGCAGTGGGGACACGGGCTATTATAACTATGGCTACACCTTC
cdr3_aa: CASSGDTGYYNYGYTF

clone_size: many
j_call: TRBJ1-2
d_call: NA
v_call: TRBV29-1
cdr3_length: 11
cdr3_nt: TGCAGCGTTGGCGGGAACTATGGCTACACCTTC
cdr3_aa: CSVGGNYGYTF

clone_size: many
j_call: TRBJ1-5
d_call: NA
v_call: TRBV6-1
cdr3_length: 15
cdr3_nt: TGTGCCAGCAGGAAGGAGAACCTTAGCAATCAGCCCCAGCATTTT
cdr3_aa: CASRKENLSNQPQHF

clone_size: NA
j_call: TRBJ1-2
d_call: NA
v_call: TRBV4-1
cdr3_length: 14
cdr3_nt: TGCGCCAGCAGCCAAGATCGCGGATGGGATGGCTACACCTTC
cdr3_aa: CASSQDRGWDGYTF

clone_size: NA
j_call: TRBJ2-7
d_call: TRBD1
v_call: TRBV19
cdr3_length: 16
cdr3_nt: TGTGCCAGTAGTTTCGGCGGCACCCAGGGGGCGCGAGAGCAGTACTTC
cdr3_aa: CASSFGGTQGAREQYF

clone_size: many
j_call: TRBJ2-7
d_call: NA
v_call: TRBV28
cdr3_length: 18
cdr3_nt: TGTGCCAGCAGTTACAAAATCCTTACAGGGCATAGCTCTCTCGAGCAGTACTTC
cdr3_aa: CASSYKILTGHSSLEQYF

clone_size: many
j_call: TRBJ1-1
d_call: NA
v_call: TRBV2
cdr3_length: 15
cdr3_nt: TGTGCCAGCAGTGCAGGACAAGAGAGGAACACTGAAGCTTTCTTT
cdr3_aa: CASSAGQERNTEAFF

clone_size: many
j_call: TRBJ2-7
d_call: NA
v_call: TRBV28
cdr3_length: 16
cdr3_nt: TGTGCCAGCCTTCTAACAACCGGGCAGGGGGGTCACGAGCAGTACTTC
cdr3_aa: CASLLTTGQGGHEQYF

clone_size: NA
j_call: TRBJ1-2
d_call: TRBD1
v_call: TRBV6-1
cdr3_length: 14
cdr3_nt: TGTGCCAGCAGCCGTGACAGGGAAAACTATGGCTACACCTTC
cdr3_aa: CASSRDRENYGYTF

clone_size: many
j_call: TRBJ1-1
d_call: TRBD1
v_call: TRBV12-3/TRBV12-4
cdr3_length: 16
cdr3_nt: TGTGCCAGCAGTCGTAGAGGGTGGACAGGGGGAACTGAAGCTTTCTTT
cdr3_aa: CASSRRGWTGGTEAFF

clone_size: NA
j_call: TRBJ2-7
d_call: NA
v_call: TRBV28
cdr3_length: 14
cdr3_nt: TGTGCCAGCAACAGGGCCCAGTTGAGACACGAGCAGTACTTC
cdr3_aa: CASNRAQLRHEQYF

clone_size: many
j_call: TRBJ1-2
d_call: NA
v_call: TRBV6-1
cdr3_length: 16
cdr3_nt: TGTGCCAGCAGTGAAGGACCCAGGGCGGATAACTATGGCTACACCTTC
cdr3_aa: CASSEGPRADNYGYTF

clone_size: many
j_call: TRBJ2-5
d_call: TRBD1
v_call: TRBV2
cdr3_length: 14
cdr3_nt: TGTGCCAGCAGTGACAGGACAGGGTCGGAGACCCAGTACTTC
cdr3_aa: CASSDRTGSETQYF

clone_size: many
j_call: TRBJ1-2
d_call: TRBD1
v_call: TRBV27
cdr3_length: 12
cdr3_nt: TGTGCCAGCTCGGGACAGGGGGATGGCTACACCTTC
cdr3_aa: CASSGQGDGYTF

clone_size: many
j_call: TRBJ1-1
d_call: NA
v_call: TRBV27
cdr3_length: 15
cdr3_nt: TGTGCCAGCAGTGCAGACCTAGGGTGGAACACTGAAGCTTTCTTT
cdr3_aa: CASSADLGWNTEAFF

clone_size: many
j_call: TRBJ2-2
d_call: TRBD2
v_call: TRBV28
cdr3_length: 15
cdr3_nt: TGTGCCAGCAGCACCTGGGGGGGGGACGGCGGGGAGCTGTTTTTT
cdr3_aa: CASSTWGGDGGELFF

clone_size: many
j_call: TRBJ2-7
d_call: NA
v_call: TRBV3-1
cdr3_length: 11
cdr3_nt: TGTGCCAGCAGCCGGAGGGACGAGCAGTACTTC
cdr3_aa: CASSRRDEQYF

clone_size: NA
j_call: TRBJ2-7
d_call: TRBD1
v_call: TRBV12-3/TRBV12-4
cdr3_length: 14
cdr3_nt: TGTGCCAGCAGTTCTTTGACAGGGGTCGACGAGCAGTACTTC
cdr3_aa: CASSSLTGVDEQYF

clone_size: many
j_call: TRBJ1-5
d_call: TRBD1
v_call: TRBV27
cdr3_length: 15
cdr3_nt: TGTGCCAGCAGCGAGAACAGGGGTGGCAATCAGCCCCAGCATTTT
cdr3_aa: CASSENRGGNQPQHF

clone_size: NA
j_call: TRBJ2-7
d_call: NA
v_call: TRBV4-2
cdr3_length: 14
cdr3_nt: TGTGCCAGCAGCCAAGATCCCGGCGCGTACGAGCAGTACTTC
cdr3_aa: CASSQDPGAYEQYF

clone_size: NA
j_call: TRBJ1-5
d_call: NA
v_call: TRBV28
cdr3_length: 15
cdr3_nt: TGTGCCAGCAGTTTAAGAGATCGCCGGTATCAGCCCCAGCATTTT
cdr3_aa: CASSLRDRRYQPQHF

clone_size: many
j_call: TRBJ1-2
d_call: TRBD1
v_call: TRBV28
cdr3_length: 14
cdr3_nt: TGTGCCAGCAGTTCCCTCACAGGGGGCTGGGGCTACACCTTC
cdr3_aa: CASSSLTGGWGYTF

clone_size: NA
j_call: TRBJ1-5
d_call: NA
v_call: TRBV6-1
cdr3_length: 15
cdr3_nt: TGTGTCAGCAGTCCACCGGCCATCCACAATCAGCCTCAGCATTTT
cdr3_aa: CVSSPPAIHNQPQHF

clone_size: many
j_call: TRBJ1-1
d_call: NA
v_call: TRBV12-3/TRBV12-4
cdr3_length: 16
cdr3_nt: TGTGCCAGCAGTTTTTCTGGGGAGGGGATGAACACTGAAGCTTTCTTT
cdr3_aa: CASSFSGEGMNTEAFF

clone_size: few
j_call: TRBJ2-7
d_call: NA
v_call: TRBV13
cdr3_length: 14
cdr3_nt: TGTGCCAGCAGCCCCCCAACCCGCTCCTACGAGCAGTACTTC
cdr3_aa: CASSPPTRSYEQYF

clone_size: many
j_call: TRBJ1-1
d_call: NA
v_call: TRBV28
cdr3_length: 15
cdr3_nt: TGTGCCAGCAGTTTACCAGGATCCGCGAACTCTGAAGCTTTCTTT
cdr3_aa: CASSLPGSANSEAFF

clone_size: NA
j_call: TRBJ2-4
d_call: NA
v_call: TRBV29-1
cdr3_length: 13
cdr3_nt: TGCAGCGTTGACGGATTGCCCAAAAACATTAAGTACTTC
cdr3_aa: CSVDGLPKNIKYF

clone_size: many
j_call: TRBJ1-1
d_call: NA
v_call: TRBV6-1
cdr3_length: 14
cdr3_nt: TGTGCCAGCAGTCCCCTGGGAGGGGATACTGAAGCTTTCTTT
cdr3_aa: CASSPLGGDTEAFF